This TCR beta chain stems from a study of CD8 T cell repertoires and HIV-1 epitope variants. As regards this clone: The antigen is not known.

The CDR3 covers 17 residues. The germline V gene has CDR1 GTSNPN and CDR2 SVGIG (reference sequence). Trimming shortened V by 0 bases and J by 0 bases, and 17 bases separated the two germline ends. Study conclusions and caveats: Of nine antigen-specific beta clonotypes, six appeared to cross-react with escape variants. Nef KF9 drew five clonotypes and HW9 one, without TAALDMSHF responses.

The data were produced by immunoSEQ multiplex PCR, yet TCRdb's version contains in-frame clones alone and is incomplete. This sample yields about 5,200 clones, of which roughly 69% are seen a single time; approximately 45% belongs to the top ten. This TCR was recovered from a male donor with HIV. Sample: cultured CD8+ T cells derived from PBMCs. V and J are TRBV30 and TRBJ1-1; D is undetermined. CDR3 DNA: TGTGCCTGGAGTGTACAAGACTTCCACTCATTGAACACTGAAGCTTTCTTT. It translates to CAWSVQDFHSLNTEAFF.